A single sample gave rise to the 6 T cell receptor beta chains below, sequenced in a study of blood T cell repertoires in COVID-19. Sequencing used immunoSEQ multiplex PCR; TCRdb keeps in-frame clones, though not all of them. In the table there are a few hundred thousand clones, roughly 82% of which are singletons. Sequencing used peripheral blood. Receptors originate from a man at least 80 years old with acute or convalescent COVID-19.

This clone was recorded once. The V call is TRBV2, the J call TRBJ2-7, with 10 bases lining up with TRBD2. This CDR3 spans 16 amino acids. The trim removed 3 bases at V and 2 bases at J, leaving 7 bases unmatched. Germline values: CDR1 SNHLY, CDR2 FYNNEI. CDR3 residues: CASSEWTSGRPYEQYF. As DNA, the CDR3 is TGTGCCAGCAGTGAGTGGACTAGCGGCCGTCCCTACGAGCAGTACTTC. Combining the CDR3 with reference TRBV2 and TRBJ2-7 gives the whole variable domain EPEVTQTPSHQVTQMGQEVILRCVPISNHLYFYWYRQILGQKVEFLVSFYNNEISEKSEIFDDQFSVERPDGSNFTLKIRSTKLEDSAMYFCASSEWTSGRPYEQYFGPGTRLTVT.

The chain links TRBV19 to TRBJ2-6; D may be TRBD2 (5 bases). Germline V gene data show CDR1 as LNHDA and CDR2 as SQIVND (reference sequence). The CDR3 covers 15 residues. V was trimmed by 4 bases and J by 0 bases, leaving 7 bases between them. CDR3 DNA sequence: TGTGCCAGTAGTAGTGAGGGCTCTGGGGCCAACGTCCTGACTTTC. Translation: CASSSEGSGANVLTF.

This chain uses TRBV5-6 with TRBJ1-5; D not certain. The V gene lost 1 base and the J gene lost 1 base, with 6 bases spanning the gap. Germline V gives CDR1 SGHDT, CDR2 YYEEEE. The CDR3 extends over 14 amino acids. CDR3 sequence: CASSLISSNQPQHF. The CDR3 coding sequence is TGTGCCAGCAGCTTGATTTCAAGCAATCAGCCCCAGCATTTT.

This clone came up once. The chain combines TRBV11-2 with TRBJ2-7, with D perhaps TRBD2 (5 bases). V lost 8 bases to trimming and J lost 7 bases, with 15 bases between them. This CDR3 has 12 residues. Per the germline V gene, CDR1 is SGHAT and CDR2 is FQNNGV. The CDR3 region has the DNA TGTGCCAGCGGCATCAGTGGAGGAGAGCAGTACTTC. Protein sequence: CASGISGGEQYF.

The V and J genes are TRBV18 and TRBJ1-5; TRBD1 is a possible D gene (6 bases). This CDR3 comprises 17 residues. The V end was cut by 2 bases, the J end by 6 bases, with 20 bases between. Germline V gene sequence: CDR1 KGHSH, CDR2 LQKENI. CDR3 region: CASSPGSTGWGGQPQHF. The CDR3 DNA reads as TGTGCCAGCTCACCAGGTTCTACAGGGTGGGGGGGTCAGCCCCAGCATTTT.

The chain combines TRBV28 with TRBJ2-1; 9 bases fit TRBD1. Germline lookup yields CDR1 MDHEN and CDR2 SYDVKM. V lost 8 bases, J lost 0 bases, and 8 bases stayed unmatched. This CDR3 is 16 amino acids long. The CDR3 reads CASPPQGASSYNEQFF. DNA for the CDR3: TGTGCCAGCCCCCCACAGGGGGCGAGCTCCTACAATGAGCAGTTCTTC.